The next 22 T cell receptor beta chains were all read from a single sample in a study of cytomegalovirus exposure and HLA in healthy donors (dated by TCRdb to 2015 to 2018). Preparation of the library involved the immunoSEQ multiplex PCR assay. For the multiplex PCR, a mixture combining 60 forward primers for TCR Vbeta segments and 13 reverse primers for TCR Jbeta segments was used. The clones in this table, taken by TCRdb from immuneACCESS, are in-frame only. Not every clone is retained; where verified, under half of the shortfall comes from an unresolved V gene, and the cause of the rest is unknown. This sample holds roughly 180,000 clones; about 80% were observed only once. The ten top clones hold 3.7% of the sample. The specimen was PBMCs. These receptors were collected from a woman aged 55-70 years in good health and CMV-seropositive.

The chain recombines TRBV2 with TRBJ2-5; 7 nucleotides line up with TRBD1. V shed 8 bases and J 2 bases; nucleotides not matched to a gene: 14. Germline V gene data show CDR1 as SNHLY and CDR2 as FYNNEI. CDR3 length equals 16 residues. The CDR3 coding sequence is TGTGCCAGCCCGAGGGGCACAGGGGTGAGGCAAGAGACCCAGTACTTC. Its translation is CASPRGTGVRQETQYF.

This sequence joins TRBV9 and TRBJ2-1; D unclear. The CDR3 extends over 11 amino acids. Trimming pared 4 bases from V and 10 bases from J, leaving 9 bases between. Germline lookup yields CDR1 SGDLS and CDR2 YYNGEE. The CDR3: CASSPLQEQFF. The CDR3 DNA reads as TGTGCCAGCAGCCCCCTGCAGGAGCAGTTCTTC.

The V call is TRBV5-1, the J call TRBJ1-1; no clear D gene. The V gene lost 0 bases and the J gene lost 1 base, with 13 bases spanning the gap. This CDR3 contains 16 residues. CDR1 is SGHRS and CDR2 is YFSETQ in the germline V gene. The CDR3 sequence: CASSLDRSSANTEAFF. The CDR3 DNA reads as TGCGCCAGCAGCTTGGATCGGAGTTCAGCGAACACTGAAGCTTTCTTT.

This clone was detected only a few times. The chain recombines TRBV10-3 with TRBJ1-6; 7 bases line up with TRBD1. J lost 9 bases, V lost 3 bases, and 8 bases had no gene match. CDR1 and CDR2 from the germline V gene are ENHRY and SYGVKD. The CDR3 loop spans 15 amino acids. CDR3 in amino acids: CAISEAGTVSSPLHF. The DNA for the CDR3 is TGTGCCATCAGTGAAGCCGGGACAGTTTCTTCACCCCTCCACTTT.

Concerning this clone: Other DNA sequences in this specimen translate into the identical CDR3. The chain combines TRBV4-3 with TRBJ1-1; D not resolved. There are 13 residues in the CDR3. Trimming pared 4 bases from V and 1 base from J, leaving 7 bases between. Germline V gives CDR1 LGHNA, CDR2 YSLEER. As DNA, the CDR3 is TGCGCCAGCAGCCCTCGACAGAACACTGAAGCTTTCTTT. Protein sequence: CASSPRQNTEAFF.

The chain joins TRBV5-1 to TRBJ2-7; 7 bases are shared with TRBD1. The CDR3 spans 14 residues. V trimming: 6 bases; J trimming: 4 bases; junction bases outside the gene matches: 10. Germline V lookup: CDR1 SGHRS, CDR2 YFSETQ. CDR3 region: CASTSGTVGYEQYF. CDR3 nucleotides: TGCGCCAGCACTTCCGGGACAGTGGGATACGAGCAGTACTTC.

The rearrangement links TRBV14 to TRBJ2-5, with 8 bases aligning to TRBD1. In germline, CDR1 is SGHDN, CDR2 FVKESK. The V gene end was trimmed by 4 bases and the J gene end by 5 bases; junction bases not matched to a gene: 15. CDR3 size: 17 residues. DNA for the CDR3: TGTGCCAGCAGCCCCTCGATGGGGACAGGTTTACGGGAGACCCAGTACTTC. It yields the protein CASSPSMGTGLRETQYF. The whole variable domain, filled in from reference TRBV14 and TRBJ2-5, reads EAGVTQFPSHSVIEKGQTVTLRCDPISGHDNLYWYRRVMGKEIKFLLHFVKESKQDESGMPNNRFLAERTGGTYSTLKVQPAELEDSGVYFCASSPSMGTGLRETQYFGPGTRLLVL.

The chain has TRBV6-5 and TRBJ1-2; D is uncertain. CDR1 MNHEY and CDR2 SVGAGI come from the germline V gene. V was pared by 7 bases and J by 2 bases, with 17 bases between. The CDR3 totals 15 residues. The CDR3 region is CASTRVRERNYGYTF. The DNA for the CDR3 is TGTGCCAGCACCCGGGTCCGGGAACGCAACTATGGCTACACCTTC.

The rearrangement uses TRBV28 and TRBJ1-1, with D possibly being TRBD1 (6 bases). The CDR3 spans 14 residues. The germline V and J ends were trimmed by 2 bases and 4 bases, with 11 bases remaining between them. Germline-derived CDR1 and CDR2 are MDHEN and SYDVKM. The CDR3 sequence: CASSLGGATTEAFF. The DNA of the CDR3 is TGTGCCAGCAGTTTAGGGGGGGCGACCACTGAAGCTTTCTTT.

V gene TRBV19 combines with J gene TRBJ2-7, with TRBD1 matching over 9 bases. V dropped 4 bases and J dropped 5; count of bases not matched to a gene: 6. Germline values: CDR1 LNHDA, CDR2 SQIVND (reference sequence). The CDR3 loop spans 14 amino acids. The CDR3 spells CASSRGQGTHEQYF. The CDR3 nucleotides read TGTGCCAGTAGTAGGGGACAGGGAACCCACGAGCAGTACTTC.

This rearrangement joins TRBV2 to TRBJ2-1; TRBD2 aligns across 16 bases. V lost 7 bases to trimming and J lost 9 bases; unmatched junction nucleotides: 6. Germline lookup yields CDR1 SNHLY and CDR2 FYNNEI. The CDR3 length is 15 residues. Here the CDR3 reads CASTGTSGGASEQFF. Written as DNA, the CDR3 is TGTGCCAGCACCGGGACTAGCGGGGGGGCATCTGAGCAGTTCTTC.

The rearrangement joins TRBV15 to TRBJ2-7; tentative D call: TRBD1 (5 bases). V lost 1 base, J lost 0 bases, and 10 bases lay in between. The germline V gene encodes CDR1 LNHNV and CDR2 YYDKDF (reference sequence). The CDR3 is made up of 15 amino acids. In nucleotides, the CDR3 is TGTGCCACCAGCAGAGGGGAACAGGTCTCCTACGAGCAGTACTTC. This sequence encodes CATSRGEQVSYEQYF.

The V and J genes are TRBV2 and TRBJ2-3; 11 bases are shared with TRBD2. The CDR3 consists of 17 residues. V was clipped by 6 bases and J by 4 bases; unmatched bases: 12. Germline CDR1 and CDR2: SNHLY and FYNNEI. The CDR3 loop is CASRRTSGRGGPDTQYF. DNA for the CDR3: TGTGCCAGCAGACGCACTAGCGGGAGAGGAGGGCCAGATACGCAGTATTTT. Drawing the rest from reference TRBV2 and TRBJ2-3, the complete variable domain is EPEVTQTPSHQVTQMGQEVILRCVPISNHLYFYWYRQILGQKVEFLVSFYNNEISEKSEIFDDQFSVERPDGSNFTLKIRSTKLEDSAMYFCASRRTSGRGGPDTQYFGPGTRLTVL.

This chain links TRBV27 with TRBJ2-1; TRBD2 is a possible D gene (7 bases). The CDR3 runs to 19 residues. Germline V lookup: CDR1 MNHEY, CDR2 SMNVEV (reference sequence). The V end lost 6 bases, the J end lost 3 bases, and 27 bases lay between the germline ends. The CDR3 spells CASRYIPHLGGGVYNEQFF. In nucleotides, the CDR3 is TGTGCCAGCAGATATATACCCCATTTGGGAGGGGGGGTCTACAATGAGCAGTTCTTC.

The rearrangement uses TRBV19 and TRBJ2-7; 7 bases fit TRBD1. Germline lookup yields CDR1 LNHDA and CDR2 SQIVND (reference sequence). The CDR3 runs 15 residues. V lost 3 bases to trimming and J lost 3 bases; unmatched junction nucleotides: 8. The CDR3 region has the DNA TGTGCCAGTAGTATCCCGGACAGGAAAATCTACGAGCAGTACTTC. Translated, it gives CASSIPDRKIYEQYF.

The gene calls are TRBV4-3 and TRBJ1-4; D gene unclear. This CDR3 is built from 14 residues. The germline CDR1 and CDR2 sequences are LGHNA and YSLEER. V lost 0 bases to trimming and J lost 7 bases, with 9 bases between them. The CDR3 loop reads CASSQDVNGEKLFF. The CDR3 DNA is TGCGCCAGCAGCCAAGATGTCAACGGTGAAAAACTGTTTTTT.

This clone appeared a single time. One end of the junction is discordant with germline, which a read error may explain. J is TRBJ1-1 and V is TRBV7-9, with D possibly TRBD1 on 6 matching bases. CDR1 and CDR2 (germline): SEHNR, FQNEAQ (reference sequence). The CDR3 contains 16 residues. CDR3 nucleotides: TGTTCCAGCAGCTTAGACCTCAGGGGCACGGACACTGAAGCTTTCTTT. It encodes CSSSLDLRGTDTEAFF.

The genes are TRBV4-2 and TRBJ1-6, with unresolved D. Trimming removed 4 bases from V and 5 bases from J, with 6 bases in between. This CDR3 has 13 residues. The germline gives CDR1 LGHNA, CDR2 YNFKEQ. The chain's CDR3 is CASSPTHNSPLHF. For the CDR3, the DNA is TGTGCCAGCAGCCCAACACATAATTCACCCCTCCACTTT.

The rearrangement links TRBV4-3 to TRBJ2-2; 7 bases align to TRBD1. The trim removed 4 bases at V and 5 bases at J, leaving 1 base unmatched. Per germline, CDR1 LGHNA and CDR2 YSLEER. This CDR3 contains 13 residues. The CDR3 sequence: CASSPTGTGELFF. CDR3 coding DNA: TGCGCCAGCAGCCCGACAGGGACCGGGGAGCTGTTTTTT.

V and J are TRBV6-1 and TRBJ1-1; tentatively, D is TRBD1 (5 bases). The CDR3 contains 13 residues. Per the germline V gene, CDR1 is MNHNS and CDR2 is SASEGT. V was pared by 5 bases and J by 2 bases, with 9 bases between. In DNA form, the CDR3 reads TGTGCCAGCAGTTCTGACAGTAACACTGAAGCTTTCTTT. It is translated as CASSSDSNTEAFF.

The chain employs TRBV5-1 and TRBJ2-5, with TRBD2 as a possible D gene (6 bases). The CDR3 contains 15 residues. Germline lookup yields CDR1 SGHRS and CDR2 YFSETQ. V lost 4 bases and J lost 4, with 17 bases in between. This CDR3 is CASSPPTSIGETQYF. DNA of the CDR3: TGCGCCAGCAGCCCACCGACTAGTATCGGAGAGACCCAGTACTTC.

The chain joins TRBV9 to TRBJ2-7, with 10 bases that match TRBD1. CDR1 and CDR2 from the germline V gene are SGDLS and YYNGEE. The V gene end was trimmed by 2 bases and the J gene end by 4 bases; junction bases not matched to a gene: 6. This CDR3 is 15 amino acids long. Here the CDR3 DNA reads TGTGCCAGCAGCGTTAGACAGGGGGCGGAGTACGAGCAGTACTTC. Translation: CASSVRQGAEYEQYF.